A single sample is the source of the 17 T cell receptor beta chains below, sequenced in a study of T cells in Graves' hyperthyroidism and ophthalmopathy. Researchers amplified the TCR beta CDR3 regions from RNA transcripts. HTBI primers were employed in a first-round RT-PCR of the TCR CDR3. TCRdb re-analysed the multiplex PCR reads in MiXCR, keeping a single row per CDR3 protein. The table records 640,000 or so distinct CDR3 sequences, 13% to 15% of them present only once. The sample consisted of blood. The receptors shown here come from a woman between 18 and 30 years old with Graves' ophthalmopathy.

This clonotype showed up many times. The J gene is TRBJ2-7, the V gene TRBV27; 11 bases line up with TRBD2. Germline-derived CDR1 and CDR2 are MNHEY and SMNVEV (reference sequence). This CDR3 comprises 17 residues. Trimming removed 5 bases from V and 2 bases from J; junction bases left unmatched: 11. The CDR3 is CASSPLGGTSGTYEQYF. Here the CDR3 DNA reads TGTGCCAGCAGTCCCCTGGGGGGGACTAGCGGTACCTACGAGCAGTACTTC.

This clonotype has only a few counts. V is TRBV12-5 and J is TRBJ1-2; 8 positions match TRBD1. After removal of 1 base from V and 7 bases from J, the junction contained 2 bases not matched to a gene. Germline V lookup: CDR1 LGHNT, CDR2 FRNRAP. The CDR3 sequence is 13 residues long. The CDR3 spells CASGLGTGFGYTF. In DNA form, the CDR3 reads TGTGCTAGTGGTTTGGGGACAGGGTTTGGCTACACCTTC.

At least ten counts were recorded for this clonotype. The chain recombines TRBV10-3 with TRBJ2-7, with unresolved D. Trimming stripped 2 bases from V and 9 bases from J, with 11 bases between. This CDR3 contains 12 residues. CDR1 and CDR2 (germline): ENHRY, SYGVKD. The CDR3 DNA is TGTGCCATCAGTGAGCAATCCAGGACGCAGTACTTC. This gives the protein CAISEQSRTQYF.

The table lists this clonotype with many counts. The chain is built from TRBV7-8 and TRBJ2-2, with no clear D. Germline V gene sequence: CDR1 SGHVS, CDR2 FQNEAQ. V lost 5 bases, J lost 5 bases, and 6 bases lay in between. The CDR3 is 12 amino acids. CDR3 residues: CASSHRTGELFF. The CDR3 bases are TGTGCCAGCAGCCATCGGACCGGGGAGCTGTTTTTT.

This clonotype was counted at least ten times. The gene calls are TRBV30 and TRBJ2-5, with D maybe TRBD2 (7 bases). The CDR3 runs to 17 residues. V lost 3 bases and J lost 3, with 23 bases in between. Germline V gene lookup returns CDR1 GTSNPN and CDR2 SVGIG (reference sequence). The CDR3 region has the DNA TGTGCCTGGAGCAGGTGGGGAGGGGGAAAGTCGGAAGAGACCCAGTACTTC. It codes for CAWSRWGGGKSEETQYF.

The chain combines TRBV30 with TRBJ2-3; possibly TRBD2 for D (6 bases). The CDR3 is 14 residues long. The V end was cut by 5 bases, the J end by 4 bases, with 16 bases between. Germline V gene sequence: CDR1 GTSNPN, CDR2 SVGIG (reference sequence). This CDR3 is CAWVGASGADTQYF. Written as DNA, the CDR3 is TGTGCCTGGGTCGGGGCCTCGGGAGCAGATACGCAGTATTTT. Combining the CDR3 with reference TRBV30 and TRBJ2-3 gives the whole variable domain SQTIHQWPATLVQPVGSPLSLECTVEGTSNPNLYWYRQAAGRGLQLLFYSVGIGQISSEVPQNLSASRPQDRQFILSSKKLLLSDSGFYLCAWVGASGADTQYFGPGTRLTVL.

The chain combines TRBV5-4 with TRBJ2-2; 7 bases agree with TRBD2. Per the germline V gene, CDR1 is SGHNT and CDR2 is YYREEE (reference sequence). V lost 2 bases to trimming and J lost 2 bases; unmatched junction nucleotides: 15. The CDR3 is made up of 19 amino acids. This CDR3 reads CASSLGRGGSKYNTGELFF. The CDR3 DNA sequence: TGTGCCAGCAGCTTAGGTCGTGGCGGGAGTAAATATAACACCGGGGAGCTGTTTTTT.

This clonotype has ten or more counts. The chain joins TRBV28 to TRBJ2-3; D tentatively fits TRBD1 or TRBD2 (5 bases each). The V gene lost 6 bases and the J gene lost 10 bases, with 20 bases spanning the gap. CDR3 length: 14 residues. Germline assignment: CDR1 MDHEN and CDR2 SYDVKM. The CDR3 DNA follows: TGTGCCAGCAGCCCGCACGGGACCCCAAACCCGCAGTATTTT. Translated: CASSPHGTPNPQYF.

Regarding this clonotype: It may be a read error: a sequence one base away is much more abundant. V and J are TRBV5-1 and TRBJ1-3; D is undetermined. The CDR3 loop spans 16 amino acids. Germline lookup yields CDR1 SGHRS and CDR2 YFSETQ. In DNA form, the CDR3 reads TGCGCCAGCAGCTTGGATGGGCAGAACTCTGGAAACACCATGTATTTT. Translating it yields CASSLDGQNSGNTMYF. Supplemented by reference TRBV5-1 and TRBJ1-3, the full variable domain reads KAGVTQTPRYLIKTRGQQVTLSCSPISGHRSVSWYQQTPGQGLQFLFEYFSETQRNKGNFPGRFSGRQFSNSRSEMNVSTLELGDSALYLCASSLDGQNSGNTMYFGEGSWLTVV.

This clonotype came up many times. The chain employs TRBV9 and TRBJ2-3, with TRBD1 matching over 10 bases. This CDR3 has 16 residues. V dropped 4 bases and J dropped 2; count of bases not matched to a gene: 7. The germline V gene has CDR1 SGDLS and CDR2 YYNGEE. CDR3: CASSSRTGGFTDTQYF. The CDR3 bases are TGTGCCAGCAGCTCCCGGACAGGGGGTTTCACAGATACGCAGTATTTT.

This clonotype was counted ten times or more. V is TRBV27 and J is TRBJ2-7; possibly TRBD1 for D (5 bases). CDR3 size: 11 residues. Trimming cost V 6 bases and J 6 bases, with 9 bases left between them. Germline V gene data show CDR1 as MNHEY and CDR2 as SMNVEV (reference sequence). The CDR3 sequence is CASRIGVEQYF. The CDR3 DNA reads TGTGCCAGCAGAATAGGGGTCGAGCAGTACTTC.

This clonotype was found many times. This chain connects TRBV12-3 or TRBV12-4 to TRBJ2-2; 7 positions agree with TRBD2. With V trimmed by 3 bases and J by 2 bases, 6 bases remained unmatched. The CDR3 loop spans 16 amino acids. The CDR3: CASSFFSSGNTGELFF. The CDR3 DNA reads TGTGCCAGCAGTTTCTTTTCTAGCGGCAACACCGGGGAGCTGTTTTTT.

This clonotype was counted at least ten times. This sequence joins TRBV6-2 or TRBV6-3 and TRBJ2-3; the D is unclear. CDR3 size: 15 residues. With 7 bases removed from V and 2 bases from J, the gap between germline ends came to 16 bases. Germline CDR1 is MNHEY and CDR2 is SVGEGT. The CDR3 bases are TGTGCCAGCATACCATCACCGCGTTTCACAGATACGCAGTATTTT. It is translated as CASIPSPRFTDTQYF.

This clonotype was recorded many times. The V call is TRBV20-1, the J call TRBJ2-1; the D gene is possibly TRBD2 (7 bases). The germline CDR1 and CDR2 sequences are DFQATT and SNEGSKA (reference sequence). Trimming removed 6 bases at V and 8 bases at J, with 23 bases between. The CDR3 extends over 15 amino acids. Here the CDR3 reads CSATREGEGLDEQFF. The CDR3 DNA follows: TGCAGTGCCACGAGGGAGGGGGAGGGCCTCGATGAGCAGTTCTTC.

This clonotype came up a few times. One end of the junction varies from germline; a read error may be responsible. The rearrangement links TRBV12-3 or TRBV12-4 to TRBJ2-2; D remains ambiguous. The CDR3 has 15 amino acids. CDR3 in DNA: TGTGCCGGCAGGCCAACAGAGTACCTGGCCGGGGAGCTGTTTTTT. Protein: CAGRPTEYLAGELFF.

This clonotype was seen repeatedly, ten times or more. The chain combines TRBV18 with TRBJ1-1, with 8 positions matching TRBD1. This CDR3 spans 16 amino acids. With 0 bases clipped from V and 5 bases from J, the junction kept 8 bases outside the gene matches. Per the germline V gene, CDR1 is KGHSH and CDR2 is LQKENI. CDR3 sequence (DNA): TGTGCCAGCTCACCACCAGGTCAGGGGGCACTGACTGAAGCTTTCTTT. Translation: CASSPPGQGALTEAFF.

This clonotype was observed once. The CDR3 loop reads CSPRGTSENEQFF. In nucleotides, the CDR3 is TGCAGCCCCCGCGGGACTAGCGAAAATGAGCAGTTCTTC. V gene TRBV20-1 combines with J gene TRBJ2-1, with 10 bases aligning to TRBD2. Germline CDR1 reads DFQATT; CDR2 reads SNEGSKA (reference sequence). This CDR3 spans 13 amino acids.